Following are 26 T cell receptor beta chains from one sample sequenced in a study of CD8+CD57+ T cells in acquired aplastic anemia. Using genomic DNA as the template, TCR beta VDJ and CDR3 profiling was carried out. MiXCR, run by TCRdb on the reads, gives a single entry per CDR3 protein. The profile shows under 200,000 distinct CDR3 sequences, roughly 48% of them singletons. Before being chosen for sequencing, patients had shown CD8+CD57+ cell expansion by flow cytometry. What was sequenced was sorted CD4+, CD8+, or CD8+CD57+ T cells (not recorded which) from PBMCs. The receptors stem from a human donor with aplastic anemia.

The chain recombines TRBV29-1 with TRBJ2-1; the D gene could be TRBD1 or TRBD2 (5 bases each). Germline values: CDR1 SQVTM, CDR2 ANQGSEA. V dropped 0 bases and J dropped 12 bases, with 15 bases sitting between them. The CDR3 is 13 residues long. The CDR3 here is CSVEDGAAGGQFF. The CDR3 DNA reads TGCAGCGTTGAAGATGGTGCGGCTGGGGGGCAGTTCTTC.

J is TRBJ2-1 and V is TRBV2, with D possibly matching TRBD1 (6 bases). Trimming pared 6 bases from V and 10 bases from J, leaving 13 bases between. The V gene's germline CDR1 is SNHLY and CDR2 FYNNEI. This CDR3 has 12 amino acids. The CDR3, as DNA: TGTGCCAGCAGATCAGGGGTCCGGGAGCAGTTCTTC. It codes for CASRSGVREQFF. The complete variable domain, with remaining parts taken from reference TRBV2 and TRBJ2-1, reads EPEVTQTPSHQVTQMGQEVILRCVPISNHLYFYWYRQILGQKVEFLVSFYNNEISEKSEIFDDQFSVERPDGSNFTLKIRSTKLEDSAMYFCASRSGVREQFFGPGTRLTVL.

This clonotype was observed many times. The rearrangement uses TRBV20-1 and TRBJ2-2, with no clear D. With 0 bases removed from V and 6 bases from J, the gap between germline ends came to 8 bases. The CDR3 length is 13 residues. From germline, CDR1 is DFQATT and CDR2 SNEGSKA (reference sequence). The CDR3 sequence is CSARDIPPGELFF. Written as DNA, the CDR3 is TGCAGTGCTAGAGATATCCCTCCCGGGGAGCTGTTTTTT.

The gene calls are TRBV11-3 and TRBJ2-7; TRBD1 matches 7 bases. J gave up 6 bases and V 5 bases, and 7 bases lay outside the gene matches. The CDR3 extends over 13 amino acids. From germline, CDR1 is SGHNT and CDR2 YENEEA. The CDR3 sequence: CASSTTTGLEQYF. CDR3 in DNA: TGTGCCAGCAGCACCACGACAGGGCTCGAGCAGTACTTC.

In its sample, this clonotype was seen many times. The chain uses TRBV5-4 and TRBJ2-6, with 8 bases that match TRBD2. J was trimmed by 0 bases and V by 1 base; bases with no gene match: 3. Germline CDR1 reads SGHNT; CDR2 reads YYREEE (reference sequence). The CDR3 runs to 17 residues. The CDR3 is CASSLLAGSSGANVLTF. For the CDR3, the DNA is TGTGCCAGCAGCTTGTTAGCGGGGAGCTCTGGGGCCAACGTCCTGACTTTC.

This clonotype was seen repeatedly, ten times or more. The chain joins TRBV10-3 to TRBJ2-1; 7 nucleotides line up with TRBD2. The length of the CDR3 is 13 residues. Per the germline V gene, CDR1 is ENHRY and CDR2 is SYGVKD. Unmatched junction bases numbered 8, after V lost 6 bases and J lost 9 bases. CDR3 DNA: TGTGCCATCAGGGGGGATAGGGAGGGTGAGCAGTTCTTC. Its translation is CAIRGDREGEQFF.

This clonotype has a count of ten or more. The chain recombines TRBV19 with TRBJ1-6, with D unresolved. From germline, CDR1 is LNHDA and CDR2 SQIVND (reference sequence). The CDR3 extends over 13 amino acids. Trimming cost V 4 bases and J 5 bases, with 6 bases left between them. Here the CDR3 reads CASSTTDNSPLHF. CDR3 bases: TGTGCCAGTAGTACCACCGATAATTCACCCCTCCACTTT.

Comments on this clonotype: A much bigger clone sits one base away, suggesting this may be a read error. The chain employs TRBV4-3 and TRBJ2-7; 8 bases are shared with TRBD1. The CDR3 is 15 amino acids. Germline assignment: CDR1 LGHNA and CDR2 YSLEER. With V trimmed by 4 bases and J by 1 base, 6 bases remained unmatched. The DNA of the CDR3 is TGCGCCAGCAGCCCGGGACAGGACACATCCTACGAGCAGTACTTC. This translates into CASSPGQDTSYEQYF.

This chain uses TRBV6-1 with TRBJ1-2; D unresolved. The ends were cut back, 7 bases at V and 4 bases at J, with 10 bases in the middle. The CDR3 runs 12 residues. CDR1 is MNHNS, CDR2 SASEGT, per germline. CDR3 residues: CASTEKVYGYTF. The CDR3 coding sequence is TGTGCCAGCACCGAGAAAGTCTATGGCTACACCTTC.

At least ten counts were recorded for this clonotype. The chain couples TRBV12-3 or TRBV12-4 to TRBJ2-1, with 9 bases lining up with TRBD2. Trimming removed 3 bases from V and 2 bases from J; junction bases left unmatched: 2. CDR3 length equals 15 residues. The DNA for the CDR3 is TGTGCCAGCAGTTTCGCGGGAGGGCCCTACAATGAGCAGTTCTTC. This gives the protein CASSFAGGPYNEQFF.

This clonotype was observed a few times. The chain has TRBV24-1 and TRBJ1-5; no firm D call. V lost 5 bases, J lost 3 bases, and 10 bases lay in between. The V gene's germline CDR1 is KGHDR and CDR2 SFDVKD. The CDR3 loop spans 14 amino acids. The DNA for the CDR3 is TGTGCCACCAGTGCACAGAGTCACAATCAGCCCCAGCATTTT. As protein: CATSAQSHNQPQHF.

By share, this clonotype counts as medium-sized (0.01 to 0.1%). This sequence joins TRBV10-3 and TRBJ1-6; the D is unclear. Germline CDR1 and CDR2: ENHRY and SYGVKD. Trimming took 8 bases from V and 9 from J, leaving 14 bases between them. The CDR3 runs to 13 residues. This CDR3 reads CAIGPGSSSPLHF. In DNA form, the CDR3 reads TGTGCCATCGGCCCGGGTTCTAGTTCACCCCTCCACTTT.

This clonotype showed up many times. J is TRBJ2-3 and V is TRBV7-8; TRBD2 is a possible D gene (7 bases). The CDR3 covers 17 residues. V lost 4 bases and J 0 bases, leaving 17 bases between the germline ends. Germline V gene lookup returns CDR1 SGHVS and CDR2 FQNEAQ. CDR3 sequence reads: CASSSARGAASTDTQYF. The CDR3 nucleotides are TGTGCCAGCAGCTCCGCTCGGGGGGCGGCTAGCACAGATACGCAGTATTTT.

The genes are TRBV10-1 and TRBJ2-6; D is ambiguous. Germline V gene sequence: CDR1 WNHNN, CDR2 SYGVQD (reference sequence). The CDR3 totals 13 residues. V shed 0 bases and J shed 4 bases, with 1 base lying between them. The DNA of the CDR3 is TGCGCCAGCAGTGAGTCCGGGGCCAACGTCCTGACTTTC. Protein: CASSESGANVLTF.

This clonotype was picked up a small number of times. The chain carries TRBV24-1 and TRBJ1-6; no firm D call. This CDR3 comprises 14 residues. Trimming cost V 5 bases and J 7 bases, with 11 bases left between them. The V gene's germline CDR1 is KGHDR and CDR2 SFDVKD. CDR3 nucleotides: TGTGCCACCAGTGGCGCCGGGTCAAATTCACCCCTCCACTTT. Amino acid sequence: CATSGAGSNSPLHF.

This chain connects TRBV7-9 to TRBJ1-1; no firm D call. CDR1 and CDR2 (germline): SEHNR, FQNEAQ (reference sequence). CDR3 length: 13 amino acids. V gave up 5 bases and J gave up 2 bases, with 9 bases separating them. DNA of the CDR3: TGTGCCAGCAGCCCCAGGAGTAACACTGAAGCTTTCTTT. Amino acid sequence: CASSPRSNTEAFF.

This clonotype has only a few counts. The rearrangement uses TRBV20-1 and TRBJ2-7; 9 positions match TRBD1. The length of the CDR3 is 12 residues. CDR1 DFQATT and CDR2 SNEGSKA come from the germline V gene (reference sequence). J gave up 3 bases and V 3 bases, and 0 bases lay outside the gene matches. The CDR3 protein is CSARTGGYEQYF. The CDR3 coding sequence is TGCAGTGCTAGGACAGGGGGCTACGAGCAGTACTTC.

This clonotype was counted many times. CDR3 coding DNA: TGTGCCATCAGTGAGTCCCCCGGGACTGAAGCTTTCTTT. Protein sequence: CAISESPGTEAFF. The chain combines TRBV10-3 with TRBJ1-1, with D unclear. The CDR3 has 13 amino acids. V shed 0 bases and J shed 5 bases, with 7 bases lying between them. Germline V gene lookup returns CDR1 ENHRY and CDR2 SYGVKD.

The chain employs TRBV5-4 and TRBJ2-7; D perhaps matches TRBD2 (6 bases). This CDR3 has 15 residues. The ends were cut back, 0 bases at V and 4 bases at J, with 14 bases in the middle. Germline-derived CDR1 and CDR2 are SGHNT and YYREEE (reference sequence). The CDR3 spells CASSLDGGGFYEQYF. CDR3 sequence (DNA): TGTGCCAGCAGCTTGGACGGGGGAGGTTTTTACGAGCAGTACTTC.

At least ten counts were recorded for this clonotype. V gene TRBV7-2 combines with J gene TRBJ1-2, with a tentative D call TRBD1 (5 bases). Germline V gene data show CDR1 as SGHTA and CDR2 as FQGNSA. Between the trimmed V and J ends, which lost 0 bases and 0 bases, there was a span of 8 bases. The CDR3 runs to 15 residues. The CDR3 DNA reads as TGTGCCAGCAGCTTAGCGGAGGGGACTAACTATGGCTACACCTTC. Amino acid sequence: CASSLAEGTNYGYTF.

This clonotype occurred a few times. V is TRBV6-1 and J is TRBJ2-2; 8 bases align to TRBD1. Germline lookup yields CDR1 MNHNS and CDR2 SASEGT. With V trimmed by 5 bases and J by 6 bases, 5 bases remained unmatched. The CDR3 runs 14 residues. Here the CDR3 reads CASSMQGAPGELFF. In nucleotides, the CDR3 is TGTGCCAGCAGTATGCAGGGGGCCCCCGGGGAGCTGTTTTTT.

This chain connects TRBV25-1 to TRBJ2-6; D is uncertain. The CDR3 loop spans 13 amino acids. The ends were cut back, 8 bases at V and 3 bases at J, with 8 bases in the middle. From germline, CDR1 is MGHDK and CDR2 SYGVNS. The chain's CDR3 is CASCVNGANVLTF. CDR3 sequence (DNA): TGTGCCAGCTGCGTGAATGGGGCCAACGTCCTGACTTTC.

This clonotype was seen more than once but under ten times. The chain carries TRBV18 and TRBJ1-3, with 7 nucleotides matching TRBD1. Germline-derived CDR1 and CDR2 are KGHSH and LQKENI. CDR3 length: 15 amino acids. The V and J ends lost 5 bases and 12 bases, in that order; junction bases with no gene match: 16. CDR3 in amino acids: CASSSSGDSPLFIYF. The CDR3 DNA reads as TGTGCCAGCTCATCCTCAGGGGACAGTCCCCTCTTCATATATTTT.

This clonotype came up many times. The chain recombines TRBV13 with TRBJ1-1; the match to TRBD1 covers 11 bases. Trimming at V came to 4 bases and at J to 7 bases, leaving 8 bases not matched to a gene. CDR3 length: 15 amino acids. Germline CDR1 PRHDT, CDR2 FYEKMQ (reference sequence). CDR3 sequence (DNA): TGTGCCAGCAGCTACCCGGGACAGGGGGTGGGTGAAGCTTTCTTT. It is translated as CASSYPGQGVGEAFF. The complete variable domain, with remaining parts taken from reference TRBV13 and TRBJ1-1, reads AAGVIQSPRHLIKEKRETATLKCYPIPRHDTVYWYQQGPGQDPQFLISFYEKMQSDKGSIPDRFSAQQFSDYHSELNMSSLELGDSALYFCASSYPGQGVGEAFFGQGTRLTVV.

Remarks on this clonotype: A much larger clone sits a single nucleotide away, making a read error possible. The rearrangement links TRBV4-2 to TRBJ2-2; the match to TRBD2 covers 9 bases. This CDR3 has 20 residues. CDR1 LGHNA and CDR2 YNFKEQ come from the germline V gene. The CDR3 DNA is TGTGCCAGCAGCCGCGACTCGAGGTTACTAGCGGGTATGAACGCCGGGGAGCTGTTTTTT. Its translation is CASSRDSRLLAGMNAGELFF.

Points on this clonotype: At one end the junction does not follow the germline gene, possibly because of a read error. V usage is TRBV10-3 and J usage is TRBJ2-7; D is possibly TRBD1 (6 bases). CDR1 is ENHRY and CDR2 is SYGVKD in the germline V gene. CDR3 length: 13 residues. The CDR3 sequence: CATSDPRGRGQYF. CDR3 nucleotide sequence: TGTGCCACCAGTGATCCCAGGGGAAGGGGGCAGTACTTC.